This passage covers 22 T cell receptor beta chains from one sample sequenced in a study of cytomegalovirus exposure and HLA in healthy donors. The primer mix had 60 Vbeta and 13 Jbeta primers. Produced via immunoSEQ multiplex PCR; TCRdb's table is partial and in-frame only. This sample has fewer than 200,000 clones, with over 70% found just once. Material: PBMCs. These receptors originate from a man aged 35 to 55 in good health and CMV-seropositive.

The CDR3 DNA is TGTGCCAGCTCACCTCGGACAGGGGCGCATAATCAGCCCCAGCATTTT. Its translation: CASSPRTGAHNQPQHF. This sequence joins TRBV18 and TRBJ1-5; 9 bases are a match to TRBD1. The V and J ends lost 3 bases and 4 bases, in that order; junction bases with no gene match: 7. This CDR3 is built from 16 residues. Looked up from germline, CDR1 is KGHSH and CDR2 is LQKENI.

The J gene is TRBJ2-6, the V gene TRBV5-1; D remains unclear. The V gene's germline CDR1 is SGHRS and CDR2 YFSETQ. The CDR3 has 14 amino acids. With 4 bases removed from V and 0 bases from J, the gap between germline ends came to 5 bases. In DNA, the CDR3 is TGCGCCAGCAGCCTTTTCTCTGGGGCCAACGTCCTGACTTTC. Translated, it gives CASSLFSGANVLTF.

V and J are TRBV4-3 and TRBJ2-2; TRBD2 might be the D (5 bases). From germline, CDR1 is LGHNA and CDR2 YSLEER. V gave up 0 bases and J gave up 6 bases, with 11 bases separating them. The CDR3 is made up of 15 amino acids. The CDR3 loop reads CASSQEIARAGELFF. The CDR3 DNA reads TGCGCCAGCAGCCAAGAAATAGCGCGGGCCGGGGAGCTGTTTTTT.

V is TRBV5-1 and J is TRBJ1-2; perhaps TRBD1 as D (6 bases). The V end lost 0 bases, the J end lost 3 bases, and 9 bases lay between the germline ends. The germline V gene encodes CDR1 SGHRS and CDR2 YFSETQ. This CDR3 has 14 residues. CDR3 region: CASSLVSGDYGYTF. The CDR3 bases are TGCGCCAGCAGCTTGGTTTCAGGGGACTATGGCTACACCTTC.

This clone appeared once. The gene calls are TRBV29-1 and TRBJ1-2; the D gene is possibly TRBD1 (6 bases). The germline V and J ends were trimmed by 0 bases and 4 bases, with 12 bases remaining between them. Looked up from germline, CDR1 is SQVTM and CDR2 is ANQGSEA. This CDR3 is 14 amino acids long. In nucleotides, the CDR3 is TGCAGCGTTGAAGAAACAGGGATGAGCTATGGCTACACCTTC. It yields the protein CSVEETGMSYGYTF.

The count of this clone is one. This chain links TRBV5-1 with TRBJ2-1; TRBD2 matches 7 bases. Per the germline V gene, CDR1 is SGHRS and CDR2 is YFSETQ. The CDR3 has 15 amino acids. The V segment lost 0 bases and the J segment 3 bases; nucleotides outside the gene matches: 3. The CDR3 reads CASSLEGTNYNEQFF. The CDR3 coding sequence is TGCGCCAGCAGCTTGGAAGGGACTAACTACAATGAGCAGTTCTTC.

The gene calls are TRBV6-1 and TRBJ1-1, with TRBD1 as a possible D gene (5 bases). Germline lookup yields CDR1 MNHNS and CDR2 SASEGT. Trimming cost V 2 bases and J 3 bases, with 10 bases left between them. The CDR3 is 14 amino acids. The CDR3, as DNA: TGTGCCAGCAGTGAAAAGGGGCCGGACACTGAAGCTTTCTTT. This translates into CASSEKGPDTEAFF.

J is TRBJ1-2 and V is TRBV30; D unclear. Trimming pared 1 base from V and 3 bases from J, leaving 9 bases between. CDR1 is GTSNPN and CDR2 is SVGIG in the germline V gene (reference sequence). This CDR3 spans 13 amino acids. CDR3 region: CAWSEVEHYGYTF. The DNA for the CDR3 is TGTGCCTGGAGTGAAGTCGAGCACTATGGCTACACCTTC.

The V gene is TRBV28, the J gene TRBJ2-7; a weak D match, TRBD1 (5 bases). The CDR3 covers 15 residues. Per germline, CDR1 MDHEN and CDR2 SYDVKM. Trimming pared 4 bases from V and 2 bases from J, leaving 15 bases between. Here the CDR3 reads CASSSPYRTTYEQYF. The CDR3 bases are TGTGCCAGCAGTTCCCCGTACAGGACGACCTACGAGCAGTACTTC.

The chain couples TRBV30 to TRBJ2-5; 12 positions match TRBD2. The J segment lost 9 bases and the V segment lost 4 bases, leaving 12 bases of the junction unmatched. CDR1 and CDR2 (germline): GTSNPN, SVGIG (reference sequence). The CDR3 runs 15 residues. CDR3 DNA: TGTGCCTGGACTAGCGGGAGGGAGTTGGGGGCTGCCCAGTACTTC. It yields the protein CAWTSGRELGAAQYF. Based on the CDR3 plus reference TRBV30 and TRBJ2-5, the full variable domain is SQTIHQWPATLVQPVGSPLSLECTVEGTSNPNLYWYRQAAGRGLQLLFYSVGIGQISSEVPQNLSASRPQDRQFILSSKKLLLSDSGFYLCAWTSGRELGAAQYFGPGTRLLVL.

The chain is built from TRBV5-1 and TRBJ1-4, with D possibly TRBD1 on 5 matching bases. CDR3 size: 16 residues. The germline V gene has CDR1 SGHRS and CDR2 YFSETQ. Trimming pared 0 bases from V and 7 bases from J, leaving 16 bases between. The CDR3 protein is CASSLGGQSRSEKLFF. The CDR3 nucleotides are TGCGCCAGCAGCTTGGGTGGACAAAGTCGTAGTGAAAAACTGTTTTTT.

V is TRBV5-1 and J is TRBJ2-5; possible D gene TRBD1, 6 bases. V lost 0 bases, J lost 4 bases, and 10 bases lay in between. The germline V gene has CDR1 SGHRS and CDR2 YFSETQ. This CDR3 has 14 amino acids. The CDR3 reads CASSLARGSETQYF. CDR3 nucleotide sequence: TGCGCCAGCAGCTTGGCCAGGGGATCAGAGACCCAGTACTTC.

This sequence joins TRBV5-1 and TRBJ1-2; D is possibly TRBD1 (5 bases). Germline values: CDR1 SGHRS, CDR2 YFSETQ. CDR3 length equals 13 residues. V was pared by 3 bases and J by 2 bases, with 8 bases between. CDR3 in amino acids: CASSSTVNYGYTF. The DNA of the CDR3 is TGCGCCAGCAGCTCGACAGTGAACTATGGCTACACCTTC.

V gene TRBV11-3 combines with J gene TRBJ2-1, with 7 nucleotides matching TRBD1. CDR3 size: 15 residues. The germline V gene has CDR1 SGHNT and CDR2 YENEEA. Trimming at V came to 1 base and at J to 7 bases, leaving 7 bases not matched to a gene. As DNA, the CDR3 is TGTGCCAGCAGCTTAGGACAGGGTAGTGGTAATGAGCAGTTCTTC. This sequence encodes CASSLGQGSGNEQFF.

The chain's CDR3 is CASSLTGTGLSYEQYF. CDR3 DNA: TGCGCCAGCAGCTTAACCGGGACAGGGCTATCCTACGAGCAGTACTTC. The chain joins TRBV5-1 to TRBJ2-7, with 9 bases that match TRBD1. The germline V gene encodes CDR1 SGHRS and CDR2 YFSETQ. This CDR3 has 16 residues. The V segment lost 2 bases and the J segment 1 base; nucleotides outside the gene matches: 7.

In nucleotides, the CDR3 is TGTGCCAGCAGTGGTCCGGGTCGGAACACCATATATTTT. It specifies CASSGPGRNTIYF. The chain is built from TRBV6-1 and TRBJ1-3; no clear D gene. Trimming stripped 4 bases from V and 7 bases from J, with 11 bases between. CDR1 is MNHNS and CDR2 is SASEGT in the germline V gene. The CDR3 extends over 13 amino acids.

The rearrangement joins TRBV6-6 to TRBJ2-5; 8 positions agree with TRBD2. This CDR3 contains 15 residues. Germline V gene sequence: CDR1 MNHNY, CDR2 SVGAGI (reference sequence). Unmatched junction bases numbered 5, after V lost 5 bases and J lost 0 bases. CDR3 nucleotides: TGTGCCAGCAGTAGGGTAGCGGGAAACCAAGAGACCCAGTACTTC. It codes for CASSRVAGNQETQYF.

This chain connects TRBV6-5 to TRBJ2-5, with unresolved D. Trimming shortened V by 8 bases and J by 4 bases, and 11 bases separated the two germline ends. CDR1 is MNHEY, CDR2 SVGAGI, per germline. There are 12 residues in the CDR3. Here the CDR3 DNA reads TGTGCCAGCTCCAAAACTACAGAGACCCAGTACTTC. Its protein is CASSKTTETQYF.

The V call is TRBV7-5, the J call TRBJ1-5; the table assigns TRBD1, which was not confirmed against the DNA. TRBV7-5 is given as a pseudogene. The CDR3 is 17 amino acids. CDR3 region: CARSQKTGGWQNQPQHF. The CDR3 DNA follows: TGTGCCAGAAGCCAAAAGACAGGGGGTTGGCAAAATCAGCCCCAGCATTTT.

This clone was observed a few times. The chain couples TRBV5-1 to TRBJ2-5; 10 bases fit TRBD2. There are 16 residues in the CDR3. J lost 5 bases, V lost 4 bases, and 11 bases had no gene match. CDR1 SGHRS and CDR2 YFSETQ come from the germline V gene. The CDR3 DNA follows: TGCGCCAGCAGCCCCGGACTAGCGGTGGATGCGGAGACCCAGTACTTC. Its protein product is CASSPGLAVDAETQYF.

This clone was counted only a few times. The chain is built from TRBV7-2 and TRBJ2-1; 7 nucleotides align to TRBD2. CDR1 is SGHTA and CDR2 is FQGNSA in the germline V gene. The CDR3 has 14 residues. V dropped 6 bases and J dropped 5; count of bases not matched to a gene: 7. For the CDR3, the DNA is TGTGCCAGCAGGGATACTAGCGTTAACAATGAGCAGTTCTTC. Its protein is CASRDTSVNNEQFF.

This clone was seen only a few times. This rearrangement joins TRBV5-1 to TRBJ2-1; 10 bases are a match to TRBD2. This CDR3 is 20 amino acids long. Germline CDR1 SGHRS, CDR2 YFSETQ. Losses at the gene ends were 1 base for V and 8 bases for J; bases not matched to a gene: 21. CDR3 sequence: CASSLQGTKLASGSLDEQFF. For the CDR3, the DNA is TGCGCCAGCAGCTTGCAGGGGACTAAGTTGGCTAGCGGGAGTCTCGATGAGCAGTTCTTC.